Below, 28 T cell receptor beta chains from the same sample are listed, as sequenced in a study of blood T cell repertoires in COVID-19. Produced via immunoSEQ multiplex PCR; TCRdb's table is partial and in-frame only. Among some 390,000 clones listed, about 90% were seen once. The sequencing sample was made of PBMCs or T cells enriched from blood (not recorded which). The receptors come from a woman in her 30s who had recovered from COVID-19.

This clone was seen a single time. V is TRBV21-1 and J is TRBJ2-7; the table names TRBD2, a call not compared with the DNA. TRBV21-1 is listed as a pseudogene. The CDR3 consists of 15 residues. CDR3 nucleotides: TGTGCCAGCAGCAGACCCTCTAGCGGGAGCGACGAGCAGTACTTC. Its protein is CASSRPSSGSDEQYF.

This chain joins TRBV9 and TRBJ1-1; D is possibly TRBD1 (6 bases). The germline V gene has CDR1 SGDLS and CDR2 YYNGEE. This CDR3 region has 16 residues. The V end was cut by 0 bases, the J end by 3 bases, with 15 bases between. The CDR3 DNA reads TGTGCCAGCAGCGTAGGGTGGACAGCGATAGACACTGAAGCTTTCTTT. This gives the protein CASSVGWTAIDTEAFF.

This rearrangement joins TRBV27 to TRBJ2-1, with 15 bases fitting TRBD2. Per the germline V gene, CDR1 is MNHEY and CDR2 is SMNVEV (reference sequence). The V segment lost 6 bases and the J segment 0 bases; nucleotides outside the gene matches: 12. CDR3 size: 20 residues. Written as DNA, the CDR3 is TGTGCCAGCAGCAGATGGACTAGCGGGAGGGGTGTAAGCTCCTACAATGAGCAGTTCTTC. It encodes CASSRWTSGRGVSSYNEQFF.

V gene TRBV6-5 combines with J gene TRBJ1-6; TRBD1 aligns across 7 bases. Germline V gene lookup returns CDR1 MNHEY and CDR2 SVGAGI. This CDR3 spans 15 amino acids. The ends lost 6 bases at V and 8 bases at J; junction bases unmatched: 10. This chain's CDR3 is CASSLRRDSYSPLHF. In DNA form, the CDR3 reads TGTGCCAGCAGCCTACGACGGGACAGCTATTCACCCCTCCACTTT.

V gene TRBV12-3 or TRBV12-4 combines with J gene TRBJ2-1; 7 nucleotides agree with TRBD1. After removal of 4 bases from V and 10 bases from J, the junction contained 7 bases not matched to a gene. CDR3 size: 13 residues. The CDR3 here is CASSSRQGQEQFF. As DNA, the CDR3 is TGTGCCAGCAGTTCCCGACAGGGCCAGGAGCAGTTCTTC.

The CDR3 sequence is CASSLSLAGGTDTQYF. CDR3 nucleotide sequence: TGTGCCAGCAGTTTATCGCTAGCGGGGGGCACAGATACGCAGTATTTT. This chain links TRBV27 with TRBJ2-3, with 10 nucleotides matching TRBD2. CDR1 and CDR2 (germline): MNHEY, SMNVEV (reference sequence). This CDR3 spans 16 amino acids. Unmatched junction bases numbered 1, after V lost 0 bases and J lost 1 base.

The CDR3 loop reads CASSQSPQGNYGYTF. The CDR3, as DNA: TGTGCCAGCAGCCAGTCCCCACAGGGGAACTATGGCTACACCTTC. The gene calls are TRBV11-2 and TRBJ1-2; TRBD1 agrees at 7 bases. The CDR3 is 15 residues long. Trimming at V came to 5 bases and at J to 2 bases, leaving 8 bases not matched to a gene. The germline gives CDR1 SGHAT, CDR2 FQNNGV.

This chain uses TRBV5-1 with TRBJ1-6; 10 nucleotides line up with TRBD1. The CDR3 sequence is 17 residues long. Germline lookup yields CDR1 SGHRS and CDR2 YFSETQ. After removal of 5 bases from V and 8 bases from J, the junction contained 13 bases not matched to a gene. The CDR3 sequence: CASRLMAPGTGDSPLHF. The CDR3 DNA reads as TGCGCCAGCAGGTTAATGGCGCCCGGGACAGGGGATTCACCCCTCCACTTT. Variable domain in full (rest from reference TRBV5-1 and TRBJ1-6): KAGVTQTPRYLIKTRGQQVTLSCSPISGHRSVSWYQQTPGQGLQFLFEYFSETQRNKGNFPGRFSGRQFSNSRSEMNVSTLELGDSALYLCASRLMAPGTGDSPLHFGNGTRLTVT.

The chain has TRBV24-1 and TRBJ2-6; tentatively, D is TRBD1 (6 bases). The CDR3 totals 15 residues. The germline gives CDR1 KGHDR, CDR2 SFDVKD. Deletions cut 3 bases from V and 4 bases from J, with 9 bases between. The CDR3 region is CATSDPGTGANVLTF. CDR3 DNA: TGTGCCACCAGTGATCCAGGGACAGGGGCCAACGTCCTGACTTTC.

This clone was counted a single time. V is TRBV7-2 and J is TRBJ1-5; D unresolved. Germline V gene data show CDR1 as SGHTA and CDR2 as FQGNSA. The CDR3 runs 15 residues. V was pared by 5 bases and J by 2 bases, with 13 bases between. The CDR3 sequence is CASSPFAAGNQPQHF. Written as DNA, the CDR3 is TGTGCCAGCAGCCCGTTTGCGGCTGGCAATCAGCCCCAGCATTTT.

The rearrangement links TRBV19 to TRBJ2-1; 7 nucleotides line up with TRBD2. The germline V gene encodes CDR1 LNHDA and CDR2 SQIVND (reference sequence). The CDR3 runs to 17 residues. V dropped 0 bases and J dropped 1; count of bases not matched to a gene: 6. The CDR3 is CASSIEQGEGSYNEQFF. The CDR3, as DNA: TGTGCCAGTAGTATAGAGCAAGGGGAGGGGTCCTACAATGAGCAGTTCTTC.

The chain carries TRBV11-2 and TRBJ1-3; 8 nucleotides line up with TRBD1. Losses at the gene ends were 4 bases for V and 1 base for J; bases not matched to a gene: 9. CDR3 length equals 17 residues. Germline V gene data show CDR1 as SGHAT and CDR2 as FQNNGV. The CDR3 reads CASSWIGTGPSGNTIYF. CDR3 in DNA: TGTGCCAGCAGCTGGATCGGGACAGGACCTTCTGGAAACACCATATATTTT.

The DNA of the CDR3 is TGTGCCAGCAGTGTTCATGAGACCCAGTACTTC. Amino acids: CASSVHETQYF. The V gene is TRBV2, the J gene TRBJ2-5; D remains ambiguous. This CDR3 comprises 11 residues. CDR1 and CDR2 from the germline V gene are SNHLY and FYNNEI. The V gene lost 4 bases and the J gene lost 5 bases, with 5 bases spanning the gap.

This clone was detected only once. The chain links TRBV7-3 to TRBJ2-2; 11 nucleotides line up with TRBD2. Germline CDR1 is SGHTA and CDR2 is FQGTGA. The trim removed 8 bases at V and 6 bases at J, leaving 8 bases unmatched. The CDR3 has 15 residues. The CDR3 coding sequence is TGTGCCAGCGGGTTAGCGGGAGGGAGTGCCGGGGAGCTGTTTTTT. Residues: CASGLAGGSAGELFF.

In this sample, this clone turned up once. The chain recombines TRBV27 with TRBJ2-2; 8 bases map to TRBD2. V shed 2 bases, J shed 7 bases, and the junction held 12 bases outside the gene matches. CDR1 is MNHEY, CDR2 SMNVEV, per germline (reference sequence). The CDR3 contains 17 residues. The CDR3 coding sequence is TGTGCCAGCAGTTTAGATGGCGGGAGGTTATCAATCGGGGAGCTGTTTTTT. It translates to CASSLDGGRLSIGELFF.

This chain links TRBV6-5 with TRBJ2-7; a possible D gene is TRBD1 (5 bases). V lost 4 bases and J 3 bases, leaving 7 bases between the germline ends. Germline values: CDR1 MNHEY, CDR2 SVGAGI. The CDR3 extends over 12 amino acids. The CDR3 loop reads CASSSTGYEQYF. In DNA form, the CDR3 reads TGTGCCAGCAGTTCTACAGGCTACGAGCAGTACTTC.

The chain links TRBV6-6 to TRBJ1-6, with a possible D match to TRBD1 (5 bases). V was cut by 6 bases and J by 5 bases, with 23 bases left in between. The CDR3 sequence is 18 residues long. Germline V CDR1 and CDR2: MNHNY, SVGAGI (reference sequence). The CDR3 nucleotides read TGTGCCAGCAGCCGAGATACAATGCAGGGTTTTAATAATTCACCCCTCCACTTT. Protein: CASSRDTMQGFNNSPLHF.

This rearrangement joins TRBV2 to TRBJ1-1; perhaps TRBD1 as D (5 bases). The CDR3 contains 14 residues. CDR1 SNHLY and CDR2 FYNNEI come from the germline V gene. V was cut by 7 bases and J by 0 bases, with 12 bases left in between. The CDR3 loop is CASMGGMLNTEAFF. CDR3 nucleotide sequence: TGTGCCAGCATGGGGGGGATGTTGAACACTGAAGCTTTCTTT. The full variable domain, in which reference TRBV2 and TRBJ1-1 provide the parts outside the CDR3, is EPEVTQTPSHQVTQMGQEVILRCVPISNHLYFYWYRQILGQKVEFLVSFYNNEISEKSEIFDDQFSVERPDGSNFTLKIRSTKLEDSAMYFCASMGGMLNTEAFFGQGTRLTVV.

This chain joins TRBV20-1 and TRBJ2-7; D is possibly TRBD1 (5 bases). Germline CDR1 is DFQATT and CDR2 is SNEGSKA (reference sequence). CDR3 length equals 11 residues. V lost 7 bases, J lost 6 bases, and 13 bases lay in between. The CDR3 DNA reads TGCAGTGTGGAAGGGGAAAGCGAGCAGTACTTC. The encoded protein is CSVEGESEQYF.

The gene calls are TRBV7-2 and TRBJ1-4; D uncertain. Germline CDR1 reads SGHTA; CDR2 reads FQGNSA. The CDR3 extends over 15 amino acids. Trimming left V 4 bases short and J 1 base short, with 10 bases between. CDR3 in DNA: TGTGCCAGCAGCTCTGCTACGGGAACTAATGAAAAACTGTTTTTT. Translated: CASSSATGTNEKLFF.

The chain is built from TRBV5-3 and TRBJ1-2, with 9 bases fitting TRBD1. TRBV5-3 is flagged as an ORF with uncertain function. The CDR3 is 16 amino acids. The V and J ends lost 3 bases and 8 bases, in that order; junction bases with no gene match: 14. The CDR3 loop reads CARSSSGTGIDRGYTF. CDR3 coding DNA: TGTGCCAGAAGCTCATCTGGGACAGGGATAGACCGAGGCTACACCTTC.

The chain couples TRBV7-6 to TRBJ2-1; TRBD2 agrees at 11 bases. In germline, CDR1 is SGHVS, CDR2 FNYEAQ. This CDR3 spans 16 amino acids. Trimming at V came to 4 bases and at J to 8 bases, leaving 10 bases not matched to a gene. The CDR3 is CASSYLTSGIPDEQFF. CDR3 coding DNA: TGTGCCAGCAGCTACCTGACTAGCGGGATTCCCGATGAGCAGTTCTTC.

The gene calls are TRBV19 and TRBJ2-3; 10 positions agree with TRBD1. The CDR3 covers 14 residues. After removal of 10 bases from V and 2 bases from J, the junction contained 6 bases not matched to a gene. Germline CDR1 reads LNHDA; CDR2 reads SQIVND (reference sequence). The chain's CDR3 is CATKTGGVTDTQYF. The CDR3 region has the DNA TGTGCCACCAAGACAGGGGGCGTCACAGATACGCAGTATTTT.

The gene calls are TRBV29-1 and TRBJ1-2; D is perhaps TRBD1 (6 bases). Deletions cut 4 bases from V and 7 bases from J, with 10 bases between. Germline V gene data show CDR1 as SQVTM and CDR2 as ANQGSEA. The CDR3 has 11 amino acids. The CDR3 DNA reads TGCAGCGTTGCACAGGGTTTTGGCTACACCTTC. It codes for CSVAQGFGYTF.

This CDR3 reads CASSLRWGQLGNDEQFF. CDR3 in DNA: TGCGCCAGCAGCTTGCGTTGGGGACAGCTTGGTAACGATGAGCAGTTCTTC. The chain is built from TRBV5-1 and TRBJ2-1; 7 bases fit TRBD1. Germline trimming cut 1 base from V and 8 bases from J; bases unmatched to any gene: 15. Germline loops: CDR1 SGHRS, CDR2 YFSETQ. The CDR3 contains 17 residues.

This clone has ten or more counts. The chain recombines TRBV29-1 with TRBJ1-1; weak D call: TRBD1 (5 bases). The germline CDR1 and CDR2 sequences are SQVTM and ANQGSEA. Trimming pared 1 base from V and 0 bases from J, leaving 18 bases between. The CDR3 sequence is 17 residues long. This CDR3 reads CSVEAGLGGYVNTEAFF. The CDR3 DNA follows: TGCAGCGTTGAAGCAGGGCTCGGAGGGTATGTGAACACTGAAGCTTTCTTT.

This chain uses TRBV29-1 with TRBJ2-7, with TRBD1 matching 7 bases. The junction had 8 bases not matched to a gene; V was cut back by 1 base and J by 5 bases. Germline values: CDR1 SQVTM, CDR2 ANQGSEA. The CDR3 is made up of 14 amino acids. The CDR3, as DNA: TGCAGCGTTGAAGGTCGGGACAGTTCCGACGAGCAGTACTTC. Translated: CSVEGRDSSDEQYF.

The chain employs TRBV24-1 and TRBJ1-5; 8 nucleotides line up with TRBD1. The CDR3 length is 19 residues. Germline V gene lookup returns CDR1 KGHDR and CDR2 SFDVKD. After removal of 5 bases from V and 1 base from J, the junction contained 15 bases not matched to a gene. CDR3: CATSASPGQGLGSNQPQHF. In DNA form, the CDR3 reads TGTGCCACCAGTGCCTCCCCAGGACAGGGCTTAGGGAGCAATCAGCCCCAGCATTTT.